The 32 T cell receptor beta chains given below trace back to one sample, sequenced in a study of T cells in Graves' hyperthyroidism and ophthalmopathy. Amplification of TCR beta CDR3 regions used RNA as the template. A first-round RT-PCR of the TCR CDR3 used the HTBI primer set. In TCRdb, the multiplex PCR reads were re-called with MiXCR into one record per CDR3 protein. The table includes a few hundred thousand distinct CDR3 sequences, around 13% detected once. The sample consisted of blood. All receptors derive from a woman aged 18-30 years with Graves' hyperthyroidism.

This clonotype was seen a few times. V and J are TRBV5-4 and TRBJ2-3; maybe TRBD2 (6 bases). The V gene's germline CDR1 is SGHNT and CDR2 YYREEE (reference sequence). The CDR3 loop spans 15 amino acids. The V and J ends lost 4 bases and 1 base respectively, with 13 bases between them. The CDR3, as DNA: TGTGCCAGCAGCGCGGGACCCCAAGGCACAGATACGCAGTATTTT. This codes for CASSAGPQGTDTQYF.

This clonotype was detected a few times. V gene TRBV29-1 combines with J gene TRBJ2-2; D is possibly TRBD2 (6 bases). The CDR3 is 13 residues long. The germline V gene has CDR1 SQVTM and CDR2 ANQGSEA. Trimming left V 4 bases short and J 4 bases short, with 10 bases between. CDR3 DNA: TGCAGCGTTGTAGCGGCGACCACCGGGGAGCTGTTTTTT. Translation gives CSVVAATTGELFF.

Many counts were recorded for this clonotype. The V gene is TRBV28, the J gene TRBJ2-5, with TRBD1 matching 9 bases. V lost 4 bases to trimming and J lost 2 bases; unmatched junction nucleotides: 17. Looked up from germline, CDR1 is MDHEN and CDR2 is SYDVKM. The CDR3 spans 19 residues. In DNA form, the CDR3 reads TGTGCCAGCAGTTCACCACCTGGGAAACAGGGGGCATTACAAGAGACCCAGTACTTC. Encoded protein: CASSSPPGKQGALQETQYF.

This clonotype was seen ten or more times. The rearrangement joins TRBV6-2 or TRBV6-3 to TRBJ2-1; 12 nucleotides align to TRBD2. V trimming: 2 bases; J trimming: 0 bases; junction bases outside the gene matches: 8. The CDR3 is made up of 19 amino acids. Per the germline V gene, CDR1 is MNHEY and CDR2 is SVGEGT. The CDR3 here is CASSYPASGRAGSYNEQFF. DNA of the CDR3: TGTGCCAGCAGTTACCCCGCTAGCGGGAGGGCGGGCTCCTACAATGAGCAGTTCTTC.

This clonotype was picked up a small number of times. This sequence joins TRBV27 and TRBJ1-5, with D possibly matching TRBD1 (6 bases). V was clipped by 3 bases and J by 11 bases, with 20 bases between them. The CDR3 covers 15 residues. The germline V gene has CDR1 MNHEY and CDR2 SMNVEV (reference sequence). The CDR3 protein is CASSFGGLDPRAQHF. Here the CDR3 DNA reads TGTGCCAGCAGTTTTGGGGGCTTAGACCCCCGGGCCCAGCATTTT.

In this sample, this clonotype turned up many times. The chain links TRBV12-3 or TRBV12-4 to TRBJ2-2; 8 bases are a match to TRBD2. This CDR3 spans 18 amino acids. Trimming took 3 bases from V and 5 from J; bases not matched to a gene: 14. The CDR3 DNA follows: TGTGCCAGCAGTTTGGGCTTACCGAGCGGGAGTTGGACCGGGGAGCTGTTTTTT. Its translation is CASSLGLPSGSWTGELFF.

The table lists this clonotype with many counts. This rearrangement joins TRBV7-9 to TRBJ2-7; possibly TRBD2 for D (7 bases). Germline V gene data show CDR1 as SEHNR and CDR2 as FQNEAQ (reference sequence). The germline V and J ends were trimmed by 8 bases and 7 bases, with 21 bases remaining between them. CDR3 size: 14 residues. The CDR3 is CASSMGGASEEQYF. The CDR3 nucleotides read TGTGCCAGCTCGATGGGGGGGGCCTCGGAAGAGCAGTACTTC.

The rearrangement links TRBV19 to TRBJ1-4; D is uncertain. The CDR3 loop spans 13 amino acids. The germline CDR1 and CDR2 sequences are LNHDA and SQIVND (reference sequence). The V end was cut by 7 bases, the J end by 5 bases, with 11 bases between. The CDR3: CASTPEWNEKLFF. CDR3 sequence (DNA): TGTGCCAGTACCCCGGAGTGGAATGAAAAACTGTTTTTT.

This clonotype was detected only a few times. The J gene is TRBJ2-7, the V gene TRBV27; D perhaps matches TRBD2 (6 bases). V was clipped by 6 bases and J by 4 bases, with 19 bases between them. From germline, CDR1 is MNHEY and CDR2 SMNVEV (reference sequence). The CDR3 loop spans 15 amino acids. The CDR3 bases are TGTGCCAGCAGGGATTCCGGGCTAGCGCGTTACGAGCAGTACTTC. Protein: CASRDSGLARYEQYF.

Many counts were recorded for this clonotype. The V and J genes are TRBV20-1 and TRBJ1-3; D ambiguous. The CDR3 loop spans 12 amino acids. The V end was cut by 6 bases, the J end by 0 bases, with 6 bases between. Germline V gene lookup returns CDR1 DFQATT and CDR2 SNEGSKA (reference sequence). The CDR3 here is CSARLSGNTIYF. As DNA, the CDR3 is TGCAGTGCGAGGCTCTCTGGAAACACCATATATTTT.

This clonotype was counted many times. This sequence joins TRBV14 and TRBJ2-7; D ambiguous. V was clipped by 0 bases and J by 3 bases, with 9 bases between them. The CDR3 covers 14 residues. Germline V gene sequence: CDR1 SGHDN, CDR2 FVKESK. The CDR3 coding sequence is TGTGCCAGCAGCCAAGATCTCGAAAGCTACGAGCAGTACTTC. Its translation is CASSQDLESYEQYF.

This clonotype was recorded at least ten times. The chain is built from TRBV13 and TRBJ2-1, with a weak D call TRBD1 (6 bases). Trimming removed 3 bases at V and 4 bases at J, with 10 bases between. The V gene's germline CDR1 is PRHDT and CDR2 FYEKMQ (reference sequence). CDR3 length equals 14 residues. The CDR3 here is CASSFSTGYNEQFF. CDR3 nucleotides: TGTGCCAGCAGCTTCTCAACAGGGTACAATGAGCAGTTCTTC. Full variable domain (rest looked up from reference TRBV13 and TRBJ2-1): AAGVIQSPRHLIKEKRETATLKCYPIPRHDTVYWYQQGPGQDPQFLISFYEKMQSDKGSIPDRFSAQQFSDYHSELNMSSLELGDSALYFCASSFSTGYNEQFFGPGTRLTVL.

This clonotype was seen at least ten times. The genes are TRBV28 and TRBJ1-1; TRBD1 matches 10 bases. From germline, CDR1 is MDHEN and CDR2 SYDVKM. CDR3 length: 15 residues. The V and J ends lost 6 bases and 5 bases, in that order; junction bases with no gene match: 9. DNA for the CDR3: TGTGCCAGCAGGAAAGGGTGGACAGGGGGTACTGAAGCTTTCTTT. Protein: CASRKGWTGGTEAFF.

This clonotype was seen at least ten times. The chain couples TRBV5-6 to TRBJ1-6; the D gene is possibly TRBD1 (6 bases). Germline CDR1 is SGHDT and CDR2 is YYEEEE. Trimming left V 7 bases short and J 8 bases short, with 19 bases between. The CDR3 spans 15 residues. The CDR3 coding sequence is TGTGCCAGCTCGGGGCGGGGACATCATGATTCACCCCTCCACTTT. Amino acid sequence: CASSGRGHHDSPLHF. Variable domain in full (rest from reference TRBV5-6 and TRBJ1-6): DAGVTQSPTHLIKTRGQQVTLRCSPKSGHDTVSWYQQALGQGPQFIFQYYEEEERQRGNFPDRFSGHQFPNYSSELNVNALLLGDSALYLCASSGRGHHDSPLHFGNGTRLTVT.

In this sample, this clonotype turned up a few times. The junction differs from germline at one of its ends, possibly a read error. The V call is TRBV14, the J call TRBJ1-3; a weak D match, TRBD1 (5 bases). Looked up from germline, CDR1 is SGHDN and CDR2 is FVKESK. There are 16 residues in the CDR3. CDR3 bases: TGTGCCAGCAGCCAACTGACAGCCGTCTCTGGAAACACCATATACTTT. It specifies CASSQLTAVSGNTIYF.

This clonotype was found many times. The V call is TRBV28, the J call TRBJ2-5; the match to TRBD1 covers 9 bases. Germline lookup yields CDR1 MDHEN and CDR2 SYDVKM. The CDR3 sequence is 13 residues long. The CDR3 DNA reads TGTGCACATGGGGACAGGGTATCAGAGACCCAGTACTTC. Its protein product is CAHGDRVSETQYF.

This clonotype was recorded at least ten times. This chain joins TRBV28 and TRBJ2-1; possibly TRBD2 for D (5 bases). V was shortened by 6 bases and J by 6 bases, with 21 bases between the two germline ends. The CDR3 runs 16 residues. CDR1 and CDR2 from the germline V gene are MDHEN and SYDVKM. CDR3 residues: CASSKQYRGGLNEQFF. Here the CDR3 DNA reads TGTGCCAGCAGCAAACAATACAGAGGCGGGCTCAATGAGCAGTTCTTC.

The table lists this clonotype with a few counts. This chain uses TRBV7-8 with TRBJ1-3, with D uncertain. The germline V and J ends were trimmed by 0 bases and 0 bases, with 12 bases remaining between them. The CDR3 has 17 residues. The germline V gene encodes CDR1 SGHVS and CDR2 FQNEAQ. Here the CDR3 reads CASSLAVVGSSGNTIYF. CDR3 coding DNA: TGTGCCAGCAGCTTAGCAGTGGTCGGGAGCTCTGGAAACACCATATATTTT.

Ten or more counts support this clonotype. The chain recombines TRBV3-1 with TRBJ1-6; D is ambiguous. Germline V CDR1 and CDR2: LGHDT, YNNKEL (reference sequence). V lost 0 bases, J lost 8 bases, and 8 bases lay in between. The length of the CDR3 is 14 residues. CDR3 sequence: CASSQETRDSPLHF. In DNA form, the CDR3 reads TGTGCCAGCAGCCAAGAGACTAGGGATTCACCCCTCCACTTT.

Ten or more counts support this clonotype. The chain couples TRBV11-2 to TRBJ1-1, with 12 bases identical to TRBD1. CDR3 length: 16 residues. Germline V gene lookup returns CDR1 SGHAT and CDR2 FQNNGV. The V segment lost 3 bases and the J segment 4 bases; nucleotides outside the gene matches: 6. CDR3 in DNA: TGTGCCAGCAGCTTGTGGGACAGGGGGCGTATCACTGAAGCTTTCTTT. It specifies CASSLWDRGRITEAFF.

Sample share makes this clonotype medium-sized. CDR3 in amino acids: CASRTGASGSWEQFF. The CDR3 DNA is TGTGCCAGCAGGACAGGGGCTAGCGGGAGTTGGGAGCAGTTCTTC. V is TRBV12-3 or TRBV12-4 and J is TRBJ2-1; 10 bases fit TRBD2. The CDR3 is 15 amino acids. Germline trimming cut 6 bases from V and 10 bases from J; bases unmatched to any gene: 12.

This clonotype has more than one count but fewer than ten. This chain links TRBV4-1 with TRBJ1-6; TRBD1 aligns across 12 bases. CDR3 size: 14 residues. Per the germline V gene, CDR1 is MGHRA and CDR2 is YSYEKL. The trim removed 4 bases at V and 10 bases at J, leaving 2 bases unmatched. The CDR3 sequence: CASSLGTGGSPLHF. Here the CDR3 DNA reads TGCGCCAGCAGCCTCGGGACAGGGGGCTCACCCCTCCACTTT.

A word on this clonotype: A much larger clone sits a single nucleotide away, making a read error possible. This rearrangement joins TRBV7-3 to TRBJ2-2; the D gene is possibly TRBD2 (6 bases). The germline CDR1 and CDR2 sequences are SGHTA and FQGTGA. The CDR3 is 14 residues long. The CDR3: CASSLGGNTRELFF. In DNA form, the CDR3 reads TGTGCCAGCAGCTTGGGCGGGAACACCAGGGAGCTGTTTTTT.

This clonotype turned up a few times. For the CDR3, the DNA is TGCAGTGGAATCGTGAACACTGAAGCTTTCTTT. Protein product: CSGIVNTEAFF. The V and J genes are TRBV20-1 and TRBJ1-1; D uncertain. This CDR3 is built from 11 residues. Looked up from germline, CDR1 is DFQATT and CDR2 is SNEGSKA (reference sequence). Trimming left V 7 bases short and J 0 bases short, with 6 bases between.

This clonotype has only a few counts. CDR3 region: CASSYSSGRVGNEQYF. The CDR3 nucleotides are TGTGCCAGCAGTTACAGTAGCGGGAGGGTCGGAAACGAGCAGTACTTC. This sequence joins TRBV6-5 and TRBJ2-7, with TRBD2 identical over 11 bases. V shed 2 bases, J shed 5 bases, and the junction held 8 bases outside the gene matches. CDR1 MNHEY and CDR2 SVGAGI come from the germline V gene. The length of the CDR3 is 16 residues.

This clonotype showed up just a few times. The genes are TRBV9 and TRBJ1-4, with a possible D match to TRBD1 (6 bases). V lost 0 bases to trimming and J lost 6 bases, with 12 bases between them. Per the germline V gene, CDR1 is SGDLS and CDR2 is YYNGEE. CDR3 length: 15 residues. CDR3 loop: CASSVDAGADEKLFF. CDR3 coding DNA: TGTGCCAGCAGCGTAGACGCAGGGGCAGATGAAAAACTGTTTTTT. The whole variable domain, remainder taken from reference TRBV9 and TRBJ1-4, is DSGVTQTPKHLITATGQRVTLRCSPRSGDLSVYWYQQSLDQGLQFLIQYYNGEERAKGNILERFSAQQFPDLHSELNLSSLELGDSALYFCASSVDAGADEKLFFGSGTQLSVL.

This clonotype occurred a few times. The genes are TRBV28 and TRBJ1-5; 8 bases agree with TRBD1. The germline CDR1 and CDR2 sequences are MDHEN and SYDVKM. V lost 7 bases, J lost 3 bases, and 14 bases stayed unmatched. The CDR3 is made up of 17 amino acids. The CDR3 nucleotides are TGTGCCAGCACTCTGACCCCCGGACAGGGAATCAATCAGCCCCAGCATTTT. Translation: CASTLTPGQGINQPQHF.

This clonotype was seen at least ten times. The V and J genes are TRBV19 and TRBJ1-6; no definite D call. V was clipped by 5 bases and J by 9 bases, with 14 bases between them. The CDR3 length is 14 residues. CDR1 and CDR2 from the germline V gene are LNHDA and SQIVND (reference sequence). The CDR3 DNA reads as TGTGCCAGTAGTTCTGCGTGGATAGGTTCACCCCTCCACTTT. Its protein is CASSSAWIGSPLHF. Full variable domain (outside the CDR3, taken from reference TRBV19 and TRBJ1-6): DGGITQSPKYLFRKEGQNVTLSCEQNLNHDAMYWYRQDPGQGLRLIYYSQIVNDFQKGDIAEGYSVSREKKESFPLTVTSAQKNPTAFYLCASSSAWIGSPLHFGNGTRLTVT.

The chain joins TRBV3-1 to TRBJ2-5, with 9 bases lining up with TRBD1. Looked up from germline, CDR1 is LGHDT and CDR2 is YNNKEL (reference sequence). The CDR3 length is 15 residues. The junction had 4 bases not matched to a gene; V was cut back by 4 bases and J by 1 base. CDR3 amino acids: CASSLWGQGQETQYF. The CDR3 DNA is TGTGCCAGCAGCCTCTGGGGACAGGGCCAAGAGACCCAGTACTTC.

This clonotype was observed many times. This chain connects TRBV30 to TRBJ2-7; TRBD1 might be the D (6 bases). Per germline, CDR1 GTSNPN and CDR2 SVGIG (reference sequence). This CDR3 has 14 residues. V dropped 0 bases and J dropped 5 bases, with 14 bases sitting between them. CDR3 sequence (DNA): TGTGCCTGGAGTGTATCGGCCAGGGGACACGAGCAGTACTTC. Amino acids: CAWSVSARGHEQYF. Full variable domain (remainder filled in from reference TRBV30 and TRBJ2-7): SQTIHQWPATLVQPVGSPLSLECTVEGTSNPNLYWYRQAAGRGLQLLFYSVGIGQISSEVPQNLSASRPQDRQFILSSKKLLLSDSGFYLCAWSVSARGHEQYFGPGTRLTVT.

The sample holds many counts of this clonotype. The CDR3 nucleotides read TGCGCCAGCAGTGACCGTGGGGCCAGTGAGCAGTTCTTC. Translating it yields CASSDRGASEQFF. The chain couples TRBV10-1 to TRBJ2-1; a weak D match, TRBD1 (5 bases). The CDR3 is 13 amino acids. V gave up 3 bases and J gave up 9 bases, with 12 bases separating them. Germline values: CDR1 WNHNN, CDR2 SYGVQD (reference sequence).

The V call is TRBV5-5, the J call TRBJ1-1; no firm D call. CDR1 is SGHKS, CDR2 YYEKEE, per germline (reference sequence). The CDR3 has 13 amino acids. V shed 0 bases and J shed 5 bases, with 8 bases lying between them. CDR3 region: CASSLGYPTEAFF. The CDR3 region has the DNA TGTGCCAGCAGCTTGGGGTATCCAACTGAAGCTTTCTTT.